This T cell receptor beta chain was recovered during a study of T-cell memory formation after mild COVID-19. For the study at large: Largely donor-specific sequence clusters came from a couple of donors.

Sample barcodes and UMIs were carried by the TCR alpha and TCR beta cDNA libraries that 5'RACE generated with constant-segment primers. Each CDR3 protein gets one entry after TCRdb re-called the 5' RACE reads with MiXCR. The data contain over 120,000 distinct CDR3 sequences, roughly a quarter of them singletons. Broader study findings: Second-wave clones reaching peak frequency on day 37 lacked confirmed SARS-CoV-2 specificity. The study detected some responding clones in pre-infection memory, suggesting cross-reactive memory joined.

This clonotype showed up just a few times. Its target is unknown. The CDR3 contains 13 residues. The germline V gene encodes CDR1 DFQATT and CDR2 SNEGSKA (reference sequence). Germline trimming cut 6 bases from V and 0 bases from J; bases unmatched to any gene: 3. The sequence came from an adult woman who had mild COVID-19 (a few samples of this study predate the infection). Cell type and time point are not known. Sequencing input: PBMCs or a T cell subset sorted from them (not recorded which). The rearrangement links TRBV20-1 to TRBJ1-2, with 8 nucleotides matching TRBD1. CDR3 sequence: CSALDRANYGYTF. CDR3 DNA: TGCAGTGCATTGGACAGGGCTAACTATGGCTACACCTTC.